These 16 T cell receptor beta chains were sequenced from one sample in a study of control samples from healthy donors and cancer patients. The method was immunoSEQ multiplex PCR; TCRdb's version includes in-frame clones alone and lacks a portion of them. This sample has about 100,000 clones; roughly nine tenths occur once, and the top ten carry about 18%. The material sequenced was blood. The receptors were sampled from a woman between 45 and 60 years old in good health.

This chain connects TRBV24-1 to TRBJ2-5; D is undetermined. V was pared by 5 bases and J by 4 bases, with 10 bases between. From germline, CDR1 is KGHDR and CDR2 SFDVKD. The CDR3 loop spans 13 amino acids. CDR3 sequence reads: CATSGPLGETQYF. CDR3 nucleotide sequence: TGTGCCACCAGTGGTCCCCTGGGAGAGACCCAGTACTTC.

This clone was seen a single time. The gene calls are TRBV6-5 and TRBJ1-1; D is ambiguous. The V gene lost 5 bases and the J gene lost 10 bases, with 14 bases spanning the gap. The germline V gene encodes CDR1 MNHEY and CDR2 SVGAGI. The CDR3 is 12 amino acids. The CDR3 bases are TGTGCCAGCAGTACCGGTAACCTGGGAGCTTTCTTT. Protein product: CASSTGNLGAFF.

V and J are TRBV7-3 and TRBJ1-6; D uncertain. Per germline, CDR1 SGHTA and CDR2 FQGTGA. The CDR3 covers 14 residues. The germline V and J ends were trimmed by 2 bases and 7 bases, with 9 bases remaining between them. The CDR3 loop is CASSLAGWNSPLHF. The CDR3 coding sequence is TGTGCCAGCAGCTTAGCCGGGTGGAATTCACCCCTCCACTTT.

V gene TRBV7-9 combines with J gene TRBJ1-2; possible D gene TRBD1, 6 bases. Germline V CDR1 and CDR2: SEHNR, FQNEAQ (reference sequence). The ends were cut back, 5 bases at V and 3 bases at J, with 22 bases in the middle. CDR3 size: 17 residues. The CDR3 nucleotides are TGTGCCAGCAGCCCCACGCTGTCCGGACAGCCGGACTATGGCTACACCTTC. Translated, it gives CASSPTLSGQPDYGYTF.

V usage is TRBV24-1 and J usage is TRBJ2-7, with 7 bases identical to TRBD1. The trim removed 9 bases at V and 2 bases at J, leaving 12 bases unmatched. The CDR3 has 15 residues. Germline V gene lookup returns CDR1 KGHDR and CDR2 SFDVKD. The DNA of the CDR3 is TGTGCCACCTTACTACACCGGGACAGCACCTACGAGCAGTACTTC. This translates into CATLLHRDSTYEQYF.

The chain joins TRBV7-9 to TRBJ2-2; 9 bases fit TRBD1. Unmatched junction bases numbered 7, after V lost 5 bases and J lost 6 bases. Germline V gene sequence: CDR1 SEHNR, CDR2 FQNEAQ (reference sequence). The CDR3 sequence is 15 residues long. CDR3 amino acids: CASSLQGALPGELFF. As DNA, the CDR3 is TGTGCCAGCAGCCTACAGGGGGCGCTCCCCGGGGAGCTGTTTTTT.

This sequence joins TRBV11-2 and TRBJ2-3, with 15 bases that match TRBD2. Germline V gene sequence: CDR1 SGHAT, CDR2 FQNNGV. The CDR3 has 18 residues. V shed 4 bases and J 2 bases; nucleotides not matched to a gene: 7. The CDR3 region has the DNA TGTGCCAGCAGCTCGGGACTAGCGGGGGGACACCACACAGATACGCAGTATTTT. Protein product: CASSSGLAGGHHTDTQYF.

The chain combines TRBV7-2 with TRBJ1-2; D ambiguous. V lost 2 bases to trimming and J lost 2 bases, with 21 bases between them. Looked up from germline, CDR1 is SGHTA and CDR2 is FQGNSA. The CDR3 covers 18 residues. This CDR3 is CASSLTSYSGSSNYGYTF. The CDR3 DNA follows: TGTGCCAGCAGCTTAACGTCTTACTCGGGATCTTCGAACTATGGCTACACCTTC.

The chain carries TRBV30 and TRBJ2-7; no definite D call. This CDR3 has 13 residues. Germline CDR1 reads GTSNPN; CDR2 reads SVGIG (reference sequence). V was clipped by 1 base and J by 5 bases, with 12 bases between them. CDR3 amino acids: CAWSGVVMHEQYF. Written as DNA, the CDR3 is TGTGCCTGGAGTGGAGTGGTGATGCACGAGCAGTACTTC.

The gene calls are TRBV12-5 and TRBJ2-3; possible D gene TRBD2, 6 bases. V was clipped by 5 bases and J by 3 bases, with 21 bases between them. The CDR3 sequence is 17 residues long. Germline lookup yields CDR1 LGHNT and CDR2 FRNRAP. For the CDR3, the DNA is TGTGCTAGTGGTCCCCGTCGGGGGAGACCCGGTACAGATACGCAGTATTTT. It yields the protein CASGPRRGRPGTDTQYF.

This CDR3 reads CAGDRPLPNLYEQYF. The CDR3 nucleotides are TGTGCCGGGGACAGACCCCTTCCTAATCTGTACGAGCAGTACTTC. This chain joins TRBV30 and TRBJ2-7; TRBD1 matches 7 bases. Trimming cost V 8 bases and J 4 bases; bases outside gene matches: 17. CDR3 length equals 15 residues. The V gene's germline CDR1 is GTSNPN and CDR2 SVGIG (reference sequence).

CDR3 sequence: CASSQLIVSSGYNEQFF. In DNA, the CDR3 is TGCGCCAGCAGCCAACTTATCGTATCTAGCGGGTACAATGAGCAGTTCTTC. V gene TRBV4-1 combines with J gene TRBJ2-1; TRBD2 matches at 8 bases. Per germline, CDR1 MGHRA and CDR2 YSYEKL. J gave up 4 bases and V 2 bases, and 10 bases lay outside the gene matches. The CDR3 covers 17 residues.

The V call is TRBV7-6, the J call TRBJ1-3; D call uncertain. The V gene's germline CDR1 is SGHVS and CDR2 FNYEAQ. V lost 3 bases to trimming and J lost 0 bases, with 6 bases between them. The CDR3 length is 14 residues. The DNA of the CDR3 is TGTGCCAGCAGCTTCGACAACTCTGGAAACACCATATATTTT. Protein: CASSFDNSGNTIYF.

Only a few counts were recorded for this clone. The chain carries TRBV25-1 and TRBJ1-5; 8 positions agree with TRBD1. Germline V gene lookup returns CDR1 MGHDK and CDR2 SYGVNS. The CDR3 has 16 residues. V shed 3 bases, J shed 10 bases, and the junction held 14 bases outside the gene matches. The CDR3 here is CASSEKWLAGGYPQHF. The CDR3 nucleotides are TGTGCCAGCAGTGAGAAATGGTTGGCAGGGGGCTATCCCCAGCATTTT.

The V gene is TRBV30, the J gene TRBJ1-5, with D maybe TRBD1 (5 bases). Germline V lookup: CDR1 GTSNPN, CDR2 SVGIG (reference sequence). The CDR3 has 14 amino acids. V dropped 3 bases and J dropped 0 bases, with 9 bases sitting between them. In DNA, the CDR3 is TGTGCCTGGAGCTGGACAAATAGCAATCAGCCCCAGCATTTT. It translates to CAWSWTNSNQPQHF.

The chain combines TRBV29-1 with TRBJ2-5; a possible D gene is TRBD2 (6 bases). Germline assignment: CDR1 SQVTM and CDR2 ANQGSEA. This CDR3 has 12 residues. V was clipped by 3 bases and J by 5 bases, with 10 bases between them. The CDR3 reads CSVEGRTETQYF. CDR3 DNA: TGCAGCGTTGAGGGGAGGACGGAGACCCAGTACTTC.